The entry below describes one TCR beta chain. Per the study methods: By means of reference gene primer amplification, nucleated cell counts were estimated. Generated by immunoSEQ multiplex PCR, the TCRdb table keeps only in-frame clones and is missing some. Clonal size and the V and J genes are those of that table, whereas D and trimming came from the DNA. This table has about 360,000 clones, approximately 80% appearing once. This entry is derived from a study of blood T cell repertoires in COVID-19. In the study overall: COVID-19 samples from acute and convalescent phases originated in the United States, Italy and Spain. T cells, B-cell-depleted T cells, or PBMCs supplied cDNA or gDNA.

Germline CDR1 and CDR2: MNHNY and SVGAGI (reference sequence). V lost 7 bases and J lost 10, with 17 bases in between. CDR3 length equals 13 residues. Sample: peripheral blood. The V gene is TRBV6-6, the J gene TRBJ2-1; D remains ambiguous. The receptor comes from a human donor with acute or convalescent COVID-19. The donor label of this sample is uncertain. CDR3 residues: CASTPAVTAEQFF. DNA of the CDR3: TGTGCCAGCACCCCCGCGGTAACGGCAGAGCAGTTCTTC.